This T cell receptor (beta chain) appears in the sequencing data of a study of OX40 agonist ivuxolimab in advanced cancers. Trimming stripped 3 bases from V and 3 bases from J, with 6 bases between. CDR1 is MDHEN, CDR2 SYDVKM, per germline. The CDR3 spans 13 residues. Here immunoSEQ multiplex PCR was the method, and the copy in TCRdb shows in-frame clones only, minus some. The table shows under 25,000 clones, with approximately 84% occurring only once. Sequences were derived from CD4+ or CD8+ T cells sorted from blood, sampled in a trial of the OX40 agonist ivuxolimab. The TCR comes from an adult with an advanced solid tumor such as melanoma, head and neck, liver or kidney cancer. V is TRBV28 and J is TRBJ1-3; D uncertain. The CDR3 nucleotides read TGTGCCAGCAGTTTCGGGAATGGAAACACCATATATTTT. Protein sequence: CASSFGNGNTIYF.